Listed below are T cell receptor beta chains from one sample, sequenced in a study of T cells in Graves' hyperthyroidism and ophthalmopathy. TCRdb re-called the multiplex PCR reads through MiXCR, storing one row per CDR3 protein. Of 550,000 to 800,000 distinct CDR3 sequences in the sample, about 16% were seen once. Sequenced input: blood. The receptor source for this set is a man younger than 35 with Graves' hyperthyroidism. Each CDR3 is given with its conserved first and last residue. Each record gives: CDR3 length, J gene, D gene, V gene, clone size, CDR3 DNA, CDR3 protein. A D gene is named only where the DNA matches it firmly. Rows may omit the clone size; those that give it use once, few, many or a size class.

13	TRBJ2-1	TRBD2	TRBV20-1	few	TGCAGTGCTGCGACTAGCGGGAAGAATGAGCAGTTCTTC	CSAATSGKNEQFF
14	TRBJ2-7	TRBD2	TRBV10-3	.	TGTGCCATCTGGGCGGGAGGCGACTCCTACGAGCAGTACTTC	CAIWAGGDSYEQYF
15	TRBJ2-2	TRBD1	TRBV2	many	TGTGCCAGCGGGGAGGACAGGGGGCTTGCCGGGGAGCTGTTTTTT	CASGEDRGLAGELFF
16	TRBJ2-4	TRBD1	TRBV24-1	few	TGTGCCACCAGTGATTCTAGGGGGCTAGCCAAAAACATTCAGTACTTC	CATSDSRGLAKNIQYF
15	TRBJ1-5	TRBD1	TRBV9	.	TGTGCCAGCAGGGCCCGGGACAGGGGCAATCAGCCCCAGCATTTT	CASRARDRGNQPQHF
14	TRBJ1-2	.	TRBV7-9	.	TGTGCCAGCAGCCTCACGACCCGAGCCAAAGGCTACACCTTC	CASSLTTRAKGYTF
15	TRBJ2-2	.	TRBV6-1	few	TGTGCCAGCAGTTACGCGCCGGGACGCACCGGGGAGCTGTTTTTT	CASSYAPGRTGELFF
15	TRBJ1-5	.	TRBV2	many	TGTGCCAGCAGTCTAAGTTCCACAGAAAATCAGCCCCAGCATTTT	CASSLSSTENQPQHF
11	TRBJ2-2	.	TRBV12-3/TRBV12-4	few	TGTGCCAGCAGGTCCTCGGAGGGGCTGTTTTTT	CASRSSEGLFF
13	TRBJ2-2	TRBD1	TRBV29-1	.	TGCAGCGTTCCAGGGGGAAACACCGGGGAGCTGTTTTTT	CSVPGGNTGELFF
14	TRBJ2-1	TRBD1	TRBV28	many	TGTGCCAGCAGTCAGACAGGGATCTACAATGAGCAGTTCTTC	CASSQTGIYNEQFF
13	TRBJ1-1	.	TRBV2	many	TGTGCCAGCAGTGAAGAGATGAACACTGAAGCTTTCTTT	CASSEEMNTEAFF
13	TRBJ1-2	.	TRBV19	few	TGTGCCAGTACGGACGATAGTTTCTATGGCTACACCTTC	CASTDDSFYGYTF
17	TRBJ2-6	.	TRBV11-2	many	TGTGCCAGCAGCTTCCCTTCCCGGGGGGCAGGGGCCAACGTCCTGACTTTC	CASSFPSRGAGANVLTF
15	TRBJ2-2	.	TRBV6-1	.	TGTGCCAGCAGCCTCAGGGGGGCGTACGCCGGGGAGCTGTTTTTT	CASSLRGAYAGELFF
14	TRBJ2-1	.	TRBV18	few	TGTGCCAGCTCAAGGGTCCAGGGTGAGAATGAGCAGTTCTTC	CASSRVQGENEQFF
15	TRBJ2-3	.	TRBV20-1	many	TGCAGTGCTAGGCCCCCAAGTGATGGTAAAGATACGCAGTATTTT	CSARPPSDGKDTQYF
14	TRBJ1-4	.	TRBV6-2/TRBV6-3	few	TGTGCCAGCAGCCCGGATACATCTGAGGAAAAACTGTTTTTT	CASSPDTSEEKLFF
14	TRBJ1-1	.	TRBV27	many	TGTGCCAGCAGTTTACAGGGGAGGGTCACTGAAGCTTTCTTT	CASSLQGRVTEAFF
17	TRBJ1-1	TRBD1	TRBV5-1	few	TGCGCCAGCAGATTCACCCCGGGACAGGGTTGGAACACTGAAGCTTTCTTT	CASRFTPGQGWNTEAFF
14	TRBJ2-2	.	TRBV4-2	.	TGTGCCAGCAGCCAAGAGATCAACACCGGGGAGCTGTTTTTT	CASSQEINTGELFF
14	TRBJ2-1	.	TRBV20-1	few	TGCAGTGCTCTTCGCAGCGGTAAATACAATGAGCAGTTCTTC	CSALRSGKYNEQFF
12	TRBJ2-5	.	TRBV25-1	.	TGTGCCAGCAGTGGCTTCCAAGAGACCAAGTACTTC	CASSGFQETKYF
13	TRBJ2-7	TRBD2	TRBV12-3/TRBV12-4	many	TGTGCCAGCAGTTTACAGGGAGGGGACGAGCAGTACTTC	CASSLQGGDEQYF
16	TRBJ2-4	.	TRBV6-5	few	TGTGCCAGCAGTTTTACTCCCGAGACCGTCCAAAACATTCAGTACTTC	CASSFTPETVQNIQYF
17	TRBJ2-7	.	TRBV3-1	.	TGTGCCAGCAGCCAAGGCCAGGGGATAGGTTACTCCTACGAGCAGTACTTC	CASSQGQGIGYSYEQYF
15	TRBJ1-4	.	TRBV6-6	many	TGTGCCAGCAGTTACTCGCACGGGTCTAATGAAAAACTGTTTTTT	CASSYSHGSNEKLFF
17	TRBJ2-4	.	TRBV28	many	TGTGCCAGCAGTAGGGAGTCAACCAGCCTAGCCAAAAACATTCAGTACTTC	CASSRESTSLAKNIQYF
14	TRBJ1-2	.	TRBV28	.	TGTGCCAGCAGTTTGGCAGGGTCAGCGGAGGGCTACACCTTC	CASSLAGSAEGYTF
14	TRBJ2-3	TRBD1	TRBV6-1	many	TGTGCCAGCAAAACCGACAGGGTAGCTGATACGCAGTATTTT	CASKTDRVADTQYF
16	TRBJ2-5	TRBD2	TRBV28	few	TGTGCCAGCAGTTTATTAGCGGGAGGGATGGGAGAGACCCAGTACTTC	CASSLLAGGMGETQYF
18	TRBJ1-6	.	TRBV11-2	.	TGTGCCAGCAGCTTAGATTTGAAGGGGAGCTCCTATAATTCACCCCTCCACTTT	CASSLDLKGSSYNSPLHF
15	TRBJ2-5	.	TRBV4-3	.	TGCGCCAGCAGCCAAGAGGCACTAGCTTGGGAGACCCAGTACTTC	CASSQEALAWETQYF
15	TRBJ2-7	TRBD2	TRBV6-1	few	TGTGCCAGCAGTGATAGCGGGACTGTCTCCTACGAGCAGTACTTC	CASSDSGTVSYEQYF
16	TRBJ2-3	TRBD1	TRBV18	.	TGTGCCAGCTCACCAACGGGACAGGGGCCCCCAGATACGCAGTATTTT	CASSPTGQGPPDTQYF
13	TRBJ2-3	.	TRBV12-3/TRBV12-4	many	TGTGCCAGCAGTTGGGTAGCGACAGATACGCAGTATTTT	CASSWVATDTQYF
16	TRBJ2-3	TRBD1	TRBV18	.	TGTGCCAGCTCCCCCTTCGGGACAGGGGCCACAGATACGCAGTATTTT	CASSPFGTGATDTQYF
20	TRBJ2-6	TRBD2	TRBV7-9	few	TGTGCCAGCAGCGGAGGACTAGCGGGAGGATTACTCGCTGGGGCCAACGTCCTGACTTTC	CASSGGLAGGLLAGANVLTF
16	TRBJ1-4	.	TRBV7-9	few	TGTGCCAGCAGCTTAGTTACTGGTTCGACTAATGAAAAACTGTTTTTT	CASSLVTGSTNEKLFF
13	TRBJ2-4	TRBD1	TRBV10-3	few	TGTGCCATCAGTACCGGGACAGCTGGGGGTCAGTACTTC	CAISTGTAGGQYF
15	TRBJ2-7	.	TRBV28	many	TGTGCCAGCAGTTTGTTCCTAGCGCAGGCCGTTGAGCAGTACTTC	CASSLFLAQAVEQYF
15	TRBJ1-1	.	TRBV28	many	TGTGCCAGCAGCCATGGTGGTGTAGGGAACACTGAAGCTTTCTTT	CASSHGGVGNTEAFF
22	TRBJ2-3	.	TRBV13	few	TGTGCCAGCAGCACTCAACATCGAGCGGGAGAATCAGGGGGTTCTAGCACAGATACGCAGTATTTT	CASSTQHRAGESGGSSTDTQYF